One TCR beta chain is described in this entry. This clonotype was detected only a few times. Its antigen is still unknown. No base qualities exist here, and no much larger clone lies one base off it. Trimming removed 1 base from V and 0 bases from J, leaving 13 bases between the germline ends. The CDR3 spans 15 residues, from the cysteine through the phenylalanine. The sequence is cut down to CDR3 DNA, 45 bases in frame from base 1. The germline V gene (reference sequence) supplies CDR1 DFQATT and CDR2 SNEGSKA. The source of the sample is a study of T-cell memory formation after mild COVID-19 (dated by TCRdb to the early 2020s). Background for the entire study: TCR sequence clusters from the two donors were found to be largely donor specific. The cohort comprised two young, previously healthy adult volunteers, one female and one male. Longitudinal TCRalpha and TCRbeta repertoire sequencing tracked T-cell clones expanding and contracting after mild COVID-19 in two donors. Beyond this particular receptor, the publication reports: Some responding clones were detected in pre-infection memory, which suggested that pre-existing cross-reactive memory T cells had joined the SARS-CoV-2 response. The study covered only a couple of mild cases, and larger cohorts including severe cases with pre-infection samples were considered necessary. From day 15 to 85, contracting clones showed balanced CD4/CD8 phenotypes, whereas a second wave of clones that expanded from day 15 to 37 leaned towards CD4+. Contracting CD4+ clones appeared mostly in the CM and EM memory subsets, whereas CD8+ clones were enriched in EMRA. SARS-CoV-2 specificity of the second-wave clones peaking on day 37 was not confirmed.

Sequencing used an Illumina NovaSeq 6000. Using 5'RACE with constant-segment primers, TCRalpha and TCRbeta cDNA libraries were constructed, with sample barcodes and unique molecular identifiers added in the process. Trizol reagent was used to extract RNA from every sample. Amplification of the libraries took two PCR steps, and the second step added a second sample barcode plus Illumina TruSeq adapters. Libraries were sequenced on an Illumina NovaSeq with 2 x 150 bp paired-end reads. Per the authors' processing: Reads were demultiplexed and collapsed into UMI-guided consensus sequences with migec v1.2.7. With mixcr v2.1.11, UMI consensuses were aligned to TRA and TRB V and J templates and assembled into clonotypes. Expanded or contracted clonotypes were those called significant by both edgeR and NoisET, with noise models trained on biological replicates. For edgeR calls, the thresholds were a false discovery rate-adjusted p below 0.01 and a log2 fold-change of 1. As an exploratory analysis of dynamics, PCA with hierarchical clustering was applied to max-normalized trajectories of the 1000 most abundant clonotypes. Separately sequenced CD4+ and CD8+ repertoires were used to assign the CD4 or CD8 phenotype of responding clones. TCRdb applied fastp at Q25 and MiXCR to the public reads, then kept only in-frame beta chains. Every entry covers one CDR3 protein and lists the most common genes and DNA from its rows. In this record, the V and J calls reflect TCRdb's handling and not the investigators' own analysis. In this sample the table shows 470,000 or so distinct CDR3 sequences, around 20% of which occur a single time. Roughly 8.4% of the sample is held by the ten biggest clonotypes.

Ficoll-Paque density gradient centrifugation was the method used to isolate PBMCs. Input material: PBMCs or a T cell subset sorted from them (not recorded which). The rearrangement joined TRBV20-1 to TRBJ2-7, with the D segment identity uncertain. This receptor was obtained from an adult woman who had mild COVID-19 (a few samples of this study predate the infection). The sample titles of this study are shuffled in the database, so cell type and time point are left out; the donor was told from shared clones. Here is the DNA: TGCAGTGCTAGAGCGGGTAGCCCCAGCTCCTACGAGCAGTACTTC. Its protein reads: CSARAGSPSSYEQYF.